This is a list of T cell receptor beta chains from one sample in a study of T cells after yellow fever vaccination. TCRdb processed the 5' RACE reads anew with MiXCR; each CDR3 protein has one entry. The data show roughly 150,000 distinct CDR3 sequences, under 7.5% seen once. The sample here was CD4+ T cells sorted from PBMCs, taken about 5 days after the first yellow fever vaccination. These receptors all come from a man between 18 and 35 years old who received the YFV17D yellow fever vaccine. CDR3s include the opening cysteine and the closing phenylalanine or tryptophan. Fields, in order: V gene, D gene, clone size, J gene, CDR3 DNA, CDR3 protein. D genes are given only for firm matches. Size tells how often a clone was seen (once, few, many) or the class of an expanded clone, and some rows leave it out.

TRBV5-1	NA	NA	TRBJ1-3	TGCGCCAGCAGCCAGGACCGAATCTCTGGAAACACCATATATTTT	CASSQDRISGNTIYF
TRBV11-2	NA	few	TRBJ1-6	TGTGCCAGCAGCTATACTCGGGATTCACCCCTCCACTTT	CASSYTRDSPLHF
TRBV5-1	TRBD2	few	TRBJ2-5	TGCGCCAGCAGCGACCCCTCCGGGGGGATCGGGGAGACCCAGTACTTC	CASSDPSGGIGETQYF
TRBV10-3	NA	few	TRBJ2-3	TGTGCCATCAGGGACGCAGCCGGGGCATCGAAGACAGATACGCAGTATTTT	CAIRDAAGASKTDTQYF
TRBV20-1	NA	many	TRBJ1-3	TGCAGTGCCTTACTAGGGGGAATAAGAAACACCATATATTTT	CSALLGGIRNTIYF
TRBV11-2	TRBD1	many	TRBJ2-6	TGTGCCAGCAGCTACCGGACAGGCACTCTTTCTGGGGCCAACGTCCTGACTTTC	CASSYRTGTLSGANVLTF
TRBV5-1	TRBD2	NA	TRBJ2-3	TGCGCCAGCAGACTAGCGGGGTATTCAGATACGCAGTATTTT	CASRLAGYSDTQYF
TRBV6-2/TRBV6-3	NA	few	TRBJ1-1	TGTGCCAGCAGCAGGGATACCTACACTGAAGCTTTCTTT	CASSRDTYTEAFF
TRBV20-1	TRBD1	many	TRBJ2-5	TGCAGTGCTACGACAGGGGGCCCTGAGACCCAGTACTTC	CSATTGGPETQYF
TRBV19	TRBD1	many	TRBJ2-7	TGTGCCAGTAGAGCCTCCGGGACAGGACGCTACGAGCAGTACTTC	CASRASGTGRYEQYF
TRBV20-1	NA	NA	TRBJ1-6	TGCAGTGCTAGAGAGTTCAATTCACCCCTCCACTTT	CSAREFNSPLHF
TRBV5-4	NA	many	TRBJ2-3	TGTGCCAGCAGCGCCCAAGGGGGTGAAGATACGCAGTATTTT	CASSAQGGEDTQYF
TRBV5-1	NA	many	TRBJ2-5	TGCGCCAGCAGCTGGGGGGCTATCGAGACCCAGTACTTC	CASSWGAIETQYF
TRBV7-3	NA	many	TRBJ2-2	TGTGCCAGCAGCTCCCGGGGCCCCGCGAACACCGGGGAGCTGTTTTTT	CASSSRGPANTGELFF
TRBV11-1	NA	few	TRBJ1-4	TGTGCCAGCCGTAAAACAGGGATCCTTGTAACAACTAATGAAAAACTGTTTTTT	CASRKTGILVTTNEKLFF
TRBV27	NA	many	TRBJ1-1	TGTGCCAGCAGTTTATCGGCAGGGAACACTGAAGCTTTCTTT	CASSLSAGNTEAFF
TRBV10-1	NA	few	TRBJ2-5	TGCGCCAGCAGTGAGTCGGGGGCAGGGAAGACCCAGTACTTC	CASSESGAGKTQYF
TRBV5-1	NA	many	TRBJ1-5	TGCGCCAGCAGCTTGGACGTGGGACGGAGTCAGCCCCAGCATTTT	CASSLDVGRSQPQHF
TRBV6-4	NA	few	TRBJ2-1	TGTGCCAGCAGCACGGACTCTTACAATGAGCAGTTCTTC	CASSTDSYNEQFF
TRBV11-2	NA	NA	TRBJ2-4	TGTGCCAGCAGCTTATCGGTGACGGTCATTCAGTACTTC	CASSLSVTVIQYF
TRBV6-2/TRBV6-3	NA	few	TRBJ2-5	TGTGCCAGCAGTTACCGGGTTTTCGAGGGGGAGACCCAGTACTTC	CASSYRVFEGETQYF
TRBV7-3	TRBD1	NA	TRBJ2-5	TGTGCCAGCAGCCTCCAAGCCGGGACAGGCCAAGAGACCCAGTACTTC	CASSLQAGTGQETQYF
TRBV7-9	NA	few	TRBJ2-3	TGTGCCACCCCACACCTTGCCGGCGGTTGGACAGATACGCAGTATTTT	CATPHLAGGWTDTQYF
TRBV7-2	NA	many	TRBJ1-5	TGTGCCAGCAGTCTTGGGTGGGATCAGCCCCAGCATTTT	CASSLGWDQPQHF
TRBV5-1	TRBD1	NA	TRBJ1-2	TGCGCCAGCAGATTCGGACAGGCCTATGGCTACACCTTC	CASRFGQAYGYTF
TRBV20-1	NA	few	TRBJ1-5	TGCAGTGCTAGACGGCCGGGATCTAGCAATCAGCCCCAGCATTTT	CSARRPGSSNQPQHF
TRBV15	TRBD1	few	TRBJ1-6	TGTGCCACCAGCAGTGGACAGGGGCCCTCACCCCTCCACTTT	CATSSGQGPSPLHF
TRBV9	NA	many	TRBJ2-3	TGTGCCAGCTCCGGGGGCGCAGATACGCAGTATTTT	CASSGGADTQYF
TRBV7-8	TRBD2	NA	TRBJ2-1	TGTGCCAGCAGCTTCGGCAGGGTAGGAAAAGCGGGGGTTTACAATGAGCAGTTCTTC	CASSFGRVGKAGVYNEQFF
TRBV3-1	NA	many	TRBJ2-1	TGTGCCAGCAGCGGGGTTGATGAGCAGTTCTTC	CASSGVDEQFF
TRBV3-1	NA	many	TRBJ1-5	TGTGCCAGCAGCCAGGGGGGGGGCGATCAGCCCCAGCATTTT	CASSQGGGDQPQHF
TRBV12-3/TRBV12-4	NA	many	TRBJ1-3	TGTGCCAGCAGTCTTGCGGGTTTTGAAAACACCATATATTTT	CASSLAGFENTIYF
TRBV2	TRBD1	few	TRBJ2-2	TGTGCCAGCATCAAGGGGGCAAACGCCGGGGAGCTGTTTTTT	CASIKGANAGELFF
TRBV12-3/TRBV12-4	NA	many	TRBJ1-4	TGTGCCAGCAGTTTGTCAGGGGCAGATGAAAAACTGTTTTTT	CASSLSGADEKLFF
TRBV20-1	NA	few	TRBJ2-3	TGCAGTGTTGAAACAGGGAGCACAGATACGCAGTATTTT	CSVETGSTDTQYF
TRBV7-2	TRBD2	many	TRBJ2-7	TGTGCCAGCAGCCCGCTTAGAGCGGGGCGGGAGCAGTACTTC	CASSPLRAGREQYF
TRBV10-2	TRBD2	many	TRBJ2-4	TGCGCCAGCAGTGAGTTCTACGGGGGGGAGTACTTC	CASSEFYGGEYF
TRBV7-2	TRBD1	NA	TRBJ1-6	TGTGCCAGCAGCTTAGGGACAGGGGCCCTCCACTTT	CASSLGTGALHF
TRBV7-9	TRBD2	many	TRBJ2-3	TGTGCCAGCAGCTTAGTGCGATGGCGGGGGGGAACAGATACGCAGTATTTT	CASSLVRWRGGTDTQYF
TRBV6-2/TRBV6-3	NA	many	TRBJ1-5	TGTGCCAGCGGAACTTACAGGATTAGCAATCAGCCCCAGCATTTT	CASGTYRISNQPQHF
TRBV5-1	NA	many	TRBJ2-3	TGCGCCAGCAGCTTGGAGCGCGCGACAGATACGCAGTATTTT	CASSLERATDTQYF
TRBV4-3	NA	few	TRBJ1-2	TGCGCCAGCAGCCAAGACACGCCTGTGGGGACCCTAATGGGTTATGGCTACACCTTC	CASSQDTPVGTLMGYGYTF
TRBV7-2	TRBD1	NA	TRBJ2-1	TGTGCCAGCAGCTTAGTAGGACAGGGGATGAATGAGCAGTTCTTC	CASSLVGQGMNEQFF
TRBV24-1	TRBD1	few	TRBJ2-5	TGTGCCACCAGTGGGCGGACAGGGGTCAGGGAGACCCAGTACTTC	CATSGRTGVRETQYF
TRBV18	TRBD1	NA	TRBJ2-1	TGTGCCAGCTCACCTAGGACAGGGGATATCAATGAGCAGTTCTTC	CASSPRTGDINEQFF
TRBV5-5	NA	NA	TRBJ1-1	TGTGCCAGCAGCTTGAGGGGCAGGGACGCTGAAGCTTTCTTT	CASSLRGRDAEAFF
TRBV5-1	NA	few	TRBJ2-4	TGCGCCAGCAGCTTGGATTTAGTCAAAAACATTCAGTACTTC	CASSLDLVKNIQYF
TRBV18	NA	many	TRBJ1-5	TGTGCCAGCTCACCAGCAGGGATCAGCGGACAGCCCCAGCATTTT	CASSPAGISGQPQHF
TRBV4-1	TRBD1	many	TRBJ1-6	TGCGCCAGCAGCCGAACGATTATCAACAGGGGCCGAAATTCACCCCTCCACTTT	CASSRTIINRGRNSPLHF
TRBV20-1	NA	many	TRBJ1-2	TGCACCAGCAGGGCCAGGGGTAACTATGGCTACACCTTC	CTSRARGNYGYTF
TRBV18	NA	many	TRBJ2-7	TGTGCCAGCTCACCAGGGGGGCCCTACGAGCAGTACTTC	CASSPGGPYEQYF
TRBV27	TRBD1	NA	TRBJ1-5	TGTGCCAGCAGGCGTCAACCAGGGGGTCATCAGCCCCAGCATTTT	CASRRQPGGHQPQHF
TRBV5-1	TRBD1	many	TRBJ1-1	TGCGCCAGCAGCCGAGGTGGGACAGAGAACACTGAAGCTTTCTTT	CASSRGGTENTEAFF
TRBV5-1	NA	many	TRBJ2-7	TGCGCCAGCAGCCAGGCTGGGGGTTTCTCCTACGAGCAGTACTTC	CASSQAGGFSYEQYF
TRBV7-2	NA	few	TRBJ2-4	TGTGCCAGCAGCCCCAACCCCGGGACGGGGAAAAACATTCAGTACTTC	CASSPNPGTGKNIQYF
TRBV7-9	NA	many	TRBJ2-3	TGTGCCAGCAGCTTAGAGTCGGGTTTTGTGGATACGCAGTATTTT	CASSLESGFVDTQYF
TRBV5-1	TRBD1	many	TRBJ2-5	TGCGCCAGCAGCTTCCTACCGACAGGGAAGGAAGAGACCCAGTACTTC	CASSFLPTGKEETQYF
TRBV5-1	NA	NA	TRBJ2-1	TGCGCCAGCAGCTTGTCAGACTTCGCGGCCAATGAGCAGTTCTTC	CASSLSDFAANEQFF
TRBV7-2	NA	many	TRBJ1-5	TGTGCCAGCAGTTTTGACATTTACCAGCCCCAGCATTTT	CASSFDIYQPQHF
TRBV7-9	NA	many	TRBJ1-5	TGTGCCAGCAGCTCGGGGACATTTAGCAATCAGCCCCAGCATTTT	CASSSGTFSNQPQHF